This TCR beta chain stems from a study of T cells after yellow fever vaccination. For the study at large: Fractions containing few cells were prepared with SMART-Seq v4 Ultra Low Input.

CDR3 size: 15 residues. Germline assignment: CDR1 SGHRS and CDR2 YFSETQ. The ends lost 1 base at V and 4 bases at J; junction bases unmatched: 4. The study, taken as a whole, reports: Within FACS-sorted repertoires, abundant clonotypes contaminating from the bulk population could be present. Subsequent booster samples again held most clones from primary vaccination (96% CD4, nearly 90% CD8).

This clonotype was observed many times. Its target is unknown. As TCR cDNA was made by 5'RACE template switching, a universal primer site and UMIs were added. Using its own MiXCR run on the 5' RACE reads, TCRdb lists one record per CDR3 protein. This table has hundreds of thousands of distinct CDR3 sequences, roughly 11% appearing once. The gene calls are TRBV5-1 and TRBJ2-2; 7 bases fit TRBD1. The source is a man aged 18 to 35 who received the YFV17D yellow fever vaccine. This sample comprised PBMCs, obtained on the day of the first yellow fever vaccination. CDR3 protein: CASSLRTGATGELFF. CDR3 nucleotides: TGCGCCAGCAGCTTGAGGACAGGAGCCACCGGGGAGCTGTTTTTT.